This T cell receptor (beta chain) was recovered during a study of blood T cell repertoires in COVID-19 (TCRdb year 2020). Looking at the study overall: Collaborator samples came from the United States, Italy and Spain and covered acute and convalescent phases of COVID-19. The material from the prospective study consisted of cDNA or gDNA derived from T cells, B-cell-depleted T cells, or PBMCs. The dataset comprised deeply sampled blood TCRbeta repertoires from subjects exposed to, actively infected with, or recovered from COVID-19. Where available, HLA class I and class II types were taken from metadata supplied by the sample provider and were not determined by assay-based typing. The sample metadata nearly always contained a de-identified subject ID, COVID-19 status, age in years and sex. The repertoires were made available in a free public database intended to serve as a resource for research on the immune response to SARS-CoV-2. Samples came from the ongoing ImmuneRACE study (first 160 participants) plus 1,254 subjects from 6 global collaborators. Study-level results and caveats: The amount of clinical and demographic metadata varied by source and participant and was provided uncurated.

The collaborating institutions used their own protocols to collect whole blood in K2EDTA tubes. For TCRbeta analysis, collaborators shipped samples in one of three forms: frozen whole blood, isolated PBMCs, or DNA extracted from either of those sample types. The immunoSEQ Assay, a bias-controlled multiplex PCR, was used to amplify TCRbeta CDR3 regions from genomic DNA. The paper's processing steps were these. The number of nucleated cells in each sample was estimated from the amplification of reference gene primers within the assay. To quantify the absolute abundance of each unique TCRbeta CDR3 rearrangement, sequence reads were collapsed and filtered. For each sample, productive Simpson clonality was calculated by taking the square root of Simpson's diversity index across productive rearrangements. The clones in this table, taken by TCRdb from immuneACCESS, are in-frame only. Not every clone is retained; where verified, under half of the shortfall comes from an unresolved V gene, and the cause of the rest is unknown. Clonal size and the V and J genes are those of that table, whereas D and trimming came from the DNA. The sample includes 90,000 to 120,000 clones, with about 80% observed a single time. The ten largest clones represent approximately 3.3% of the sample.

Sequences MDHEN (CDR1) and SYDVKM (CDR2) are obtained from the germline V gene. Deletion took 10 bases off V and 2 bases off J, with a span of 15 bases between the germline ends. From the cysteine up to the phenylalanine, the CDR3 has a length of 14 residues. Here the CDR3 DNA is all that survives: 42 bases in frame from base 1. Turning to this clone: This clone's antigen is unknown. It has no much larger one-base neighbor in the sample; base qualities were not kept.

The chain is assembled from TRBV28 and TRBJ1-5, and TRBD1 may be the D gene, going by 6 matching bases. The receptor's source is a woman of 80 years or more with active or convalescent COVID-19. Material for sequencing was peripheral blood. The nucleotides are TGTGCCACCCTAGGTGGGGGCGGCAATCAGCCCCAGCATTTT. The translation is CATLGGGGNQPQHF.